The 18 T cell receptor beta chains below come from one sample, sequenced in a study of CD8 T cells in Susac syndrome. cDNA came from roughly 0.5 to 1 ug RNA primed by random hexamers. A single record per CDR3 protein comes from TCRdb applying MiXCR to the immunoSEQ multiplex PCR reads. Of around 150,000 distinct CDR3 sequences in the sample, 85% to 95% were seen once. The sequenced material came from CD8+ T cells from PBMCs. These receptors were taken from a human donor with Susac syndrome.

This chain connects TRBV5-1 to TRBJ1-1; tentatively, D is TRBD1 (6 bases). This CDR3 has 13 residues. The germline V and J ends were trimmed by 4 bases and 4 bases, with 11 bases remaining between them. Germline V gene lookup returns CDR1 SGHRS and CDR2 YFSETQ. The CDR3 spells CASSITGITEAFF. As DNA, the CDR3 is TGCGCCAGCAGCATCACAGGGATCACTGAAGCTTTCTTT.

CDR3 loop: CASMASEGAFEQYF. In DNA form, the CDR3 reads TGTGCCAGCATGGCCTCAGAAGGGGCGTTCGAGCAGTACTTC. The rearrangement uses TRBV6-5 and TRBJ2-7; D is perhaps TRBD1 (5 bases). Trimming cost V 7 bases and J 6 bases, with 19 bases left between them. The CDR3 spans 14 residues. In germline, CDR1 is MNHEY, CDR2 SVGAGI.

V gene TRBV28 combines with J gene TRBJ2-1; D gene unclear. Germline CDR1 is MDHEN and CDR2 is SYDVKM. The V end lost 5 bases, the J end lost 7 bases, and 15 bases lay between the germline ends. The CDR3 spans 14 residues. CDR3 DNA: TGTGCCAGCAGTGGCGTAGGAGAAGTTAATGAGCAGTTCTTC. Its protein is CASSGVGEVNEQFF.

The chain recombines TRBV5-1 with TRBJ2-7, with 11 positions matching TRBD1. Germline V gene sequence: CDR1 SGHRS, CDR2 YFSETQ. V dropped 4 bases and J dropped 5; count of bases not matched to a gene: 5. The CDR3 consists of 14 residues. CDR3 residues: CASSLGTGGDEQYF. The DNA of the CDR3 is TGCGCCAGCAGCCTCGGGACAGGGGGGGACGAGCAGTACTTC.

In this sample, this clonotype turned up once. The genes are TRBV27 and TRBJ1-5; D might be TRBD1 (5 bases). CDR1 is MNHEY, CDR2 SMNVEV, per germline (reference sequence). The CDR3 has 14 amino acids. The V and J ends lost 3 bases and 3 bases respectively, with 9 bases between them. The chain's CDR3 is CASSFTGYNQPQHF. The CDR3 region has the DNA TGTGCCAGCAGTTTCACAGGTTACAATCAGCCCCAGCATTTT.

This clonotype was observed once. The chain joins TRBV20-1 to TRBJ2-7; 13 positions agree with TRBD2. Trimming cost V 0 bases and J 2 bases; bases outside gene matches: 7. The germline CDR1 and CDR2 sequences are DFQATT and SNEGSKA (reference sequence). CDR3 size: 17 residues. CDR3: CSARDRGTSGNTYEQYF. The CDR3 DNA follows: TGCAGTGCTAGAGATCGGGGGACTAGCGGGAACACCTACGAGCAGTACTTC.

This chain uses TRBV9 with TRBJ1-4; TRBD1 might be the D (5 bases). Trimming stripped 3 bases from V and 4 bases from J, with 19 bases between. This CDR3 spans 17 amino acids. Germline CDR1 and CDR2: SGDLS and YYNGEE. CDR3 coding DNA: TGTGCCAGCAGCGGAGGGCCGCTGGGGGACGTTAATGAAAAACTGTTTTTT. It is translated as CASSGGPLGDVNEKLFF.

This clonotype was detected only once. The chain couples TRBV3-1 to TRBJ1-5; no clear D. The CDR3 covers 14 residues. V was shortened by 0 bases and J by 0 bases, with 3 bases between the two germline ends. Germline V CDR1 and CDR2: LGHDT, YNNKEL (reference sequence). The CDR3 loop is CASSQDPSNQPQHF. The CDR3 region has the DNA TGTGCCAGCAGCCAAGACCCTAGCAATCAGCCCCAGCATTTT.

This sequence joins TRBV27 and TRBJ2-7; D gene ambiguous. The V end lost 2 bases, the J end lost 7 bases, and 15 bases lay between the germline ends. Germline V gives CDR1 MNHEY, CDR2 SMNVEV (reference sequence). The CDR3 totals 14 residues. As DNA, the CDR3 is TGTGCCAGCAGTTTAGTTCAGGACCTGGGGGAGCAGTACTTC. Translated: CASSLVQDLGEQYF.

J is TRBJ2-7 and V is TRBV6-1, with 16 positions matching TRBD2. The CDR3 is 17 residues long. V lost 6 bases to trimming and J lost 5 bases; unmatched junction nucleotides: 10. Germline CDR1 MNHNS, CDR2 SASEGT. The CDR3 loop is CASSPRGLAGGGDEQYF. The CDR3 DNA reads TGTGCCAGCAGCCCGAGGGGACTAGCGGGAGGGGGGGACGAGCAGTACTTC.

The chain employs TRBV20-1 and TRBJ1-1; 10 nucleotides agree with TRBD1. Germline CDR1 is DFQATT and CDR2 is SNEGSKA (reference sequence). CDR3 length: 16 amino acids. V trimming: 1 base; J trimming: 0 bases; junction bases outside the gene matches: 5. CDR3 in amino acids: CSARGGTGVMNTEAFF. The CDR3 nucleotides are TGCAGTGCTAGAGGGGGGACAGGGGTGATGAACACTGAAGCTTTCTTT.

This chain connects TRBV6-5 to TRBJ2-1; D may match TRBD1 or TRBD2 (6 bases each). CDR3 length: 16 amino acids. The V gene's germline CDR1 is MNHEY and CDR2 SVGAGI. V was shortened by 0 bases and J by 8 bases, with 17 bases between the two germline ends. The CDR3 loop is CASSYSGGGKYDEQFF. The CDR3 DNA reads as TGTGCCAGCAGTTACTCTGGAGGGGGAAAGTACGATGAGCAGTTCTTC.

This clonotype showed up just once. This chain uses TRBV28 with TRBJ2-1; 9 nucleotides match TRBD1. With V trimmed by 2 bases and J by 6 bases, 8 bases remained unmatched. Looked up from germline, CDR1 is MDHEN and CDR2 is SYDVKM. This CDR3 region has 16 residues. CDR3 amino acids: CASSLRGQGFRNEQFF. Written as DNA, the CDR3 is TGTGCCAGCAGTTTAAGGGGACAGGGATTTCGCAATGAGCAGTTCTTC.

There are a few counts of this clonotype. The V and J genes are TRBV4-2 and TRBJ2-7; TRBD2 matches 7 bases. Germline V gene data show CDR1 as LGHNA and CDR2 as YNFKEQ. V gave up 4 bases and J gave up 2 bases; unmatched junction bases: 8. The CDR3 has 15 amino acids. The CDR3 DNA sequence: TGTGCCAGCAGCCCGGGACTAACCTCGGCCTACGAGCAGTACTTC. This sequence encodes CASSPGLTSAYEQYF.

This sequence joins TRBV5-1 and TRBJ1-2; no definite D call. Trimming took off 7 bases at V and 8 bases at J, with 27 bases between the two ends. CDR1 SGHRS and CDR2 YFSETQ come from the germline V gene. This CDR3 contains 16 residues. The CDR3 sequence: CASSGSDGIPVKGYTF. DNA for the CDR3: TGCGCCAGCTCCGGTAGCGATGGGATCCCAGTGAAAGGCTACACCTTC.

This chain joins TRBV29-1 and TRBJ1-1; TRBD1 is a possible D gene (6 bases). The CDR3 is made up of 15 amino acids. V lost 0 bases and J 1 base, leaving 12 bases between the germline ends. CDR1 SQVTM and CDR2 ANQGSEA come from the germline V gene. CDR3 in amino acids: CSVEEGLRGNTEAFF. DNA for the CDR3: TGCAGCGTTGAAGAGGGACTCAGGGGGAACACTGAAGCTTTCTTT.

The J gene is TRBJ1-2, the V gene TRBV20-1; 8 bases fit TRBD1. This CDR3 spans 13 amino acids. Germline V lookup: CDR1 DFQATT, CDR2 SNEGSKA (reference sequence). V lost 5 bases to trimming and J lost 8 bases; unmatched junction nucleotides: 10. CDR3 nucleotides: TGCAGTGCTCAAACAATGACAGGGGAAGGCTACACCTTC. It is translated as CSAQTMTGEGYTF.

The V call is TRBV27, the J call TRBJ1-5; D is unresolved. CDR1 MNHEY and CDR2 SMNVEV come from the germline V gene (reference sequence). Trimming took 1 base from V and 3 from J, leaving 4 bases between them. This CDR3 is 13 amino acids long. The CDR3 loop reads CASSLFPNQPQHF. The CDR3 DNA follows: TGTGCCAGCAGTTTATTTCCCAATCAGCCCCAGCATTTT.